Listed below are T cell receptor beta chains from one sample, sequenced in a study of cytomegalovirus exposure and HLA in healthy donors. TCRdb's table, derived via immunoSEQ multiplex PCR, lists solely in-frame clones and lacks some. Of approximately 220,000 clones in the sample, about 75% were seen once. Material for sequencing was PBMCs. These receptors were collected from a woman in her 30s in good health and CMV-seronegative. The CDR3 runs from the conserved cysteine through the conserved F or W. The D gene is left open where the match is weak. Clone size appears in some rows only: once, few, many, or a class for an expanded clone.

CDR3 DNA: TGTGCCAGCAGCTCTCCTGGACTAGCGGGCCCGATCACCGGGGAGCTGTTTTTT
CDR3 protein: CASSSPGLAGPITGELFF
J gene: TRBJ2-2
D gene: TRBD2
clone size: NA
V gene: TRBV5-6

CDR3 DNA: TGTGCCAGCAGCCAGGGACTCTCCTATGGCTACACCTTC
CDR3 protein: CASSQGLSYGYTF
J gene: TRBJ1-2
D gene: NA
clone size: NA
V gene: TRBV14

CDR3 DNA: TGTGCCAGCAGTTACGTAGTGAATCAGCCCCAGCATTTT
CDR3 protein: CASSYVVNQPQHF
J gene: TRBJ1-5
D gene: NA
clone size: few
V gene: TRBV6-5

CDR3 DNA: TGCGCCAGCTTCGACAGGGGCAAGAACACTGAAGCTTTCTTT
CDR3 protein: CASFDRGKNTEAFF
J gene: TRBJ1-1
D gene: TRBD1
clone size: few
V gene: TRBV5-1

CDR3 DNA: TGTGCCAGCAGCGTAGCTAGCGGGGAGTCGGGCACAGATACGCAGTATTTT
CDR3 protein: CASSVASGESGTDTQYF
J gene: TRBJ2-3
D gene: TRBD2
clone size: NA
V gene: TRBV9

CDR3 DNA: TGTGCCAGCAGCCACCTCCGGGACAGCCTCCCGTGGGATACGCAGTATTTT
CDR3 protein: CASSHLRDSLPWDTQYF
J gene: TRBJ2-3
D gene: TRBD1
clone size: NA
V gene: TRBV14

CDR3 DNA: TGTGCTAGCAGCTTAGCGGGGGGGCGGGATGAGACCCAGTACTTC
CDR3 protein: CASSLAGGRDETQYF
J gene: TRBJ2-5
D gene: TRBD2
clone size: NA
V gene: TRBV7-7

CDR3 DNA: TGTGCCAGCAGTTACAGAGGGTTCTCCTACGAGCAGTACTTC
CDR3 protein: CASSYRGFSYEQYF
J gene: TRBJ2-7
D gene: NA
clone size: NA
V gene: TRBV6-5

CDR3 DNA: TGTGCCAGCAGCACAGGGGATGCCCTCCCCAGCTACACCTTC
CDR3 protein: CASSTGDALPSYTF
J gene: TRBJ1-2
D gene: TRBD1
clone size: few
V gene: TRBV6-5

CDR3 DNA: TGTGCCAGCGGAGTAGGGGTAAACACGCAGTATTTT
CDR3 protein: CASGVGVNTQYF
J gene: TRBJ2-3
D gene: NA
clone size: NA
V gene: TRBV27

CDR3 DNA: TGTGCCAGCGGACAGGGCTTAACCTACGAGCAGTACTTC
CDR3 protein: CASGQGLTYEQYF
J gene: TRBJ2-7
D gene: TRBD1
clone size: NA
V gene: TRBV6-1

CDR3 DNA: TGTGCCAGCAGTGGTCGGGGGATGAACACTGAAGCTTTCTTT
CDR3 protein: CASSGRGMNTEAFF
J gene: TRBJ1-1
D gene: NA
clone size: once
V gene: TRBV6-1

CDR3 DNA: TGTGCTAGCGGGAGCCATGGGGGGGAGACCCAGTACTTC
CDR3 protein: CASGSHGGETQYF
J gene: TRBJ2-5
D gene: TRBD2
clone size: NA
V gene: TRBV19

CDR3 DNA: TGTGCCTGGAGTGTAGGAGGCATCACCGGCGGCTACACCTTC
CDR3 protein: CAWSVGGITGGYTF
J gene: TRBJ1-2
D gene: NA
clone size: NA
V gene: TRBV30

CDR3 DNA: TGTGCCAGCAGTTACTCGAACGGCAATGAGCAGTTCTTC
CDR3 protein: CASSYSNGNEQFF
J gene: TRBJ2-1
D gene: NA
clone size: NA
V gene: TRBV6-5

CDR3 DNA: TGTGCCAGCAGCTTGGGTAGGGGCGCGTATGGCTACACCTTC
CDR3 protein: CASSLGRGAYGYTF
J gene: TRBJ1-2
D gene: NA
clone size: NA
V gene: TRBV5-5

CDR3 DNA: TGTGCCAGCAGCCCAGGACAGCAGCCCTACGAGCAGTACTTC
CDR3 protein: CASSPGQQPYEQYF
J gene: TRBJ2-7
D gene: NA
clone size: few
V gene: TRBV6-6

CDR3 DNA: TGTGCCAGCAGCCCATATGCAGGGGCTGGGGCCAACGTCCTGACTTTC
CDR3 protein: CASSPYAGAGANVLTF
J gene: TRBJ2-6
D gene: NA
clone size: NA
V gene: TRBV9

CDR3 DNA: TGTGCCAGTAGTATGGGGACAGGGGGCCATACCGGGGAGCTGTTTTTT
CDR3 protein: CASSMGTGGHTGELFF
J gene: TRBJ2-2
D gene: TRBD1
clone size: NA
V gene: TRBV19

CDR3 DNA: TGTGCCAGCAGCGTTTGGGCCGGGACGGGGGGCCCCGGGGAGCTGTTTTTT
CDR3 protein: CASSVWAGTGGPGELFF
J gene: TRBJ2-2
D gene: NA
clone size: NA
V gene: TRBV9

CDR3 DNA: TGTGCCAGCAGTTTTAGTGGAGAGACCCAGTACTTC
CDR3 protein: CASSFSGETQYF
J gene: TRBJ2-5
D gene: NA
clone size: NA
V gene: TRBV27

CDR3 DNA: TGTGCCACCAGGGACAAAATGAACACTGAAGCTTTCTTT
CDR3 protein: CATRDKMNTEAFF
J gene: TRBJ1-1
D gene: NA
clone size: NA
V gene: TRBV19

CDR3 DNA: TGCGCCAGCAGCTTGACGACCAGGGGAAACACCATATATTTT
CDR3 protein: CASSLTTRGNTIYF
J gene: TRBJ1-3
D gene: NA
clone size: NA
V gene: TRBV5-1

CDR3 DNA: TGTTCCAGCAGCTTAGACGGCGGTTCTCACTATGGCTACACCTTC
CDR3 protein: CSSSLDGGSHYGYTF
J gene: TRBJ1-2
D gene: NA
clone size: NA
V gene: TRBV7-9

CDR3 DNA: TGCGCCAGCAGTGAACGGACAGCAATTTCACCCCTCCACTTT
CDR3 protein: CASSERTAISPLHF
J gene: TRBJ1-6
D gene: NA
clone size: NA
V gene: TRBV10-2

CDR3 DNA: TGCAGCGTTAAGTCCGGGGTGGGGGAGCAGTACTTC
CDR3 protein: CSVKSGVGEQYF
J gene: TRBJ2-7
D gene: NA
clone size: NA
V gene: TRBV29-1

CDR3 DNA: TGTGCCAGCACCAACATAAGACAGGGTGACGGTGGCTACACCTTC
CDR3 protein: CASTNIRQGDGGYTF
J gene: TRBJ1-2
D gene: TRBD1
clone size: once
V gene: TRBV6-6

CDR3 DNA: TGTGCCAGCAGCTTAAGGACAGGGAGAGGGGATGAAAAACTGTTTTTT
CDR3 protein: CASSLRTGRGDEKLFF
J gene: TRBJ1-4
D gene: TRBD1
clone size: NA
V gene: TRBV7-8

CDR3 DNA: TGTGCCACCCTACAGGGCGGGGGAACTGAAGCTTTCTTT
CDR3 protein: CATLQGGGTEAFF
J gene: TRBJ1-1
D gene: NA
clone size: NA
V gene: TRBV15

CDR3 DNA: TGCGCCAGCAGCTGGGGGGGCCGGGACACAGATACGCAGTATTTT
CDR3 protein: CASSWGGRDTDTQYF
J gene: TRBJ2-3
D gene: NA
clone size: NA
V gene: TRBV5-1

CDR3 DNA: TGTGCCAGCAGTGAATGGGCAAGGGCAGGGGACGGGTCCACTAGGTACAATGAGCAGTTCTTC
CDR3 protein: CASSEWARAGDGSTRYNEQFF
J gene: TRBJ2-1
D gene: NA
clone size: NA
V gene: TRBV2

CDR3 DNA: TGTGCCAGCAGTTACATAGCGGGAGGGATTAGCAATGAGCAGTTCTTC
CDR3 protein: CASSYIAGGISNEQFF
J gene: TRBJ2-1
D gene: TRBD2
clone size: NA
V gene: TRBV6-5

CDR3 DNA: TGTGCCAGCAGTCCCGACACGGGAACTGAAGCTTTCTTT
CDR3 protein: CASSPDTGTEAFF
J gene: TRBJ1-1
D gene: NA
clone size: NA
V gene: TRBV6-1

CDR3 DNA: TGTGCCAGTAGTCCCCTGAGGAGCGGGAATACGGCTGAGCAGTTCTTC
CDR3 protein: CASSPLRSGNTAEQFF
J gene: TRBJ2-1
D gene: TRBD2
clone size: NA
V gene: TRBV19

CDR3 DNA: TGTGCCAGCAGCTTGTTGAACAGAGAGAATCAGCCCCAGCATTTT
CDR3 protein: CASSLLNRENQPQHF
J gene: TRBJ1-5
D gene: NA
clone size: NA
V gene: TRBV5-4

CDR3 DNA: TGCGCCAGCAGCCACCAGACTAGCGGGAGAGTCAATGAGCAGTTCTTC
CDR3 protein: CASSHQTSGRVNEQFF
J gene: TRBJ2-1
D gene: TRBD2
clone size: NA
V gene: TRBV4-1

CDR3 DNA: TGTGCCTGGAGAATAGAGAACTATGGCTACACCTTC
CDR3 protein: CAWRIENYGYTF
J gene: TRBJ1-2
D gene: NA
clone size: NA
V gene: TRBV30

CDR3 DNA: TGTGCCAGTAGCCTAACGGGGACTAGCGGGCGAAATGAGCAGTTCTTC
CDR3 protein: CASSLTGTSGRNEQFF
J gene: TRBJ2-1
D gene: TRBD2
clone size: NA
V gene: TRBV19

CDR3 DNA: TGTGCCAGCAGCTACGGCTGGGGGGTTAGCACTGAAGCTTTCTTT
CDR3 protein: CASSYGWGVSTEAFF
J gene: TRBJ1-1
D gene: NA
clone size: NA
V gene: TRBV5-4

CDR3 DNA: TGTGCCAGCGCACCAGGGACAAACTCTGGAAACACCATATATTTT
CDR3 protein: CASAPGTNSGNTIYF
J gene: TRBJ1-3
D gene: NA
clone size: NA
V gene: TRBV11-2

CDR3 DNA: TGTGCCAGCAGCCCTAGCGCACCGGGGAATGAGCAGTTCTTC
CDR3 protein: CASSPSAPGNEQFF
J gene: TRBJ2-1
D gene: NA
clone size: NA
V gene: TRBV7-3

CDR3 DNA: TGTGCCAGCAGGTCCGGGACAGCGTACTCCGAGCAGTACTTC
CDR3 protein: CASRSGTAYSEQYF
J gene: TRBJ2-7
D gene: TRBD1
clone size: once
V gene: TRBV7-2

CDR3 DNA: TGTGCCAGCAGCCTCCGGGGAGGGACGGAGACCTATGGCTACACCTTC
CDR3 protein: CASSLRGGTETYGYTF
J gene: TRBJ1-2
D gene: NA
clone size: once
V gene: TRBV14

CDR3 DNA: TGTGCCAGCAGTGTTGTACAGGGTCTTAATGAAAAACTGTTTTTT
CDR3 protein: CASSVVQGLNEKLFF
J gene: TRBJ1-4
D gene: NA
clone size: once
V gene: TRBV6-5